Following are 22 T cell receptor beta chains from one sample sequenced in a study of T cells in Graves' hyperthyroidism and ophthalmopathy. TCR beta CDR3 regions were amplified from RNA transcripts. First-round RT-PCR with HTBI primers amplified the TCR CDR3 region. TCRdb fed the multiplex PCR reads into MiXCR, producing one record per CDR3 protein. The sample gives around 110,000 distinct CDR3 sequences, roughly 15% of which show up once; 42% is in the top ten. The sample taken for sequencing was blood. The receptors were gathered from a woman aged 50 to 60 with Graves' hyperthyroidism.

This clonotype was counted many times. V and J are TRBV7-9 and TRBJ2-7, with 9 bases lining up with TRBD1. J gave up 3 bases and V 8 bases, and 8 bases lay outside the gene matches. The CDR3 runs 14 residues. In germline, CDR1 is SEHNR, CDR2 FQNEAQ (reference sequence). The DNA of the CDR3 is TGTGCCAGCGTCCCGGGACAGGGACGCTACGAGCAGTACTTC. It codes for CASVPGQGRYEQYF.

This clonotype was recorded at least ten times. The chain employs TRBV3-1 and TRBJ2-2; 7 bases agree with TRBD1. CDR3 length: 16 amino acids. Trimming took 2 bases from V and 6 from J; bases not matched to a gene: 9. CDR1 and CDR2 from the germline V gene are LGHDT and YNNKEL (reference sequence). CDR3 coding DNA: TGTGCCAGCAGCCAAACTCCCGTAACAGGGGCCGGGGAGCTGTTTTTT. Translating gives CASSQTPVTGAGELFF.

Ten or more counts support this clonotype. This chain links TRBV2 with TRBJ2-1; 13 positions match TRBD2. Unmatched junction bases numbered 5, after V lost 6 bases and J lost 6 bases. Looked up from germline, CDR1 is SNHLY and CDR2 is FYNNEI. This CDR3 comprises 15 residues. The CDR3 spells CASRDRTSGSNEQFF. The CDR3 DNA reads TGTGCCAGCAGAGATCGGACTAGCGGGAGCAATGAGCAGTTCTTC.

This clonotype occurred many times. The J gene is TRBJ2-5, the V gene TRBV2; TRBD2 aligns across 10 bases. This CDR3 spans 16 amino acids. Germline lookup yields CDR1 SNHLY and CDR2 FYNNEI. The J segment lost 7 bases and the V segment lost 6 bases, leaving 14 bases of the junction unmatched. This chain's CDR3 is CASRRSPSGSMGTQYF. CDR3 bases: TGTGCCAGCAGACGGAGCCCTAGCGGGAGCATGGGGACCCAGTACTTC. The full variable domain, in which reference TRBV2 and TRBJ2-5 provide the parts outside the CDR3, is EPEVTQTPSHQVTQMGQEVILRCVPISNHLYFYWYRQILGQKVEFLVSFYNNEISEKSEIFDDQFSVERPDGSNFTLKIRSTKLEDSAMYFCASRRSPSGSMGTQYFGPGTRLLVL.

This clonotype has more than one count but fewer than ten. The rearrangement links TRBV6-1 to TRBJ2-7; D is unclear. Trimming took off 7 bases at V and 3 bases at J, with 13 bases between the two ends. Per germline, CDR1 MNHNS and CDR2 SASEGT. The CDR3 contains 13 residues. The CDR3 sequence: CASKTSQDYEQYV. CDR3 DNA sequence: TGTGCCAGCAAAACCTCTCAAGACTACGAGCAGTACGTC.

This clonotype came up many times. The V gene is TRBV6-1, the J gene TRBJ2-7, with D hard to call. Looked up from germline, CDR1 is MNHNS and CDR2 is SASEGT. This CDR3 spans 13 amino acids. The V and J ends lost 6 bases and 0 bases respectively, with 9 bases between them. CDR3 DNA sequence: TGTGCCAGCAGACATGAAAACTCCTACGAGCAGTACTTC. This translates into CASRHENSYEQYF.

This clonotype occurred many times. The chain employs TRBV11-2 and TRBJ2-2, with a weak D call TRBD1 (5 bases). The V end lost 1 base, the J end lost 6 bases, and 12 bases lay between the germline ends. The CDR3 totals 15 residues. Per the germline V gene, CDR1 is SGHAT and CDR2 is FQNNGV. The CDR3 DNA sequence: TGTGCCAGCAGCTTAGTAACCAGGGCGGCCGGGGAGCTGTTTTTT. This codes for CASSLVTRAAGELFF.

This clonotype was found many times. This chain joins TRBV7-9 and TRBJ2-3; D unresolved. CDR1 is SEHNR, CDR2 FQNEAQ, per germline (reference sequence). V was shortened by 8 bases and J by 9 bases, with 6 bases between the two germline ends. The CDR3 has 9 residues. The CDR3 spells CASGSTQYF. CDR3 DNA: TGTGCCAGCGGTTCAACGCAGTATTTT.

This clonotype showed up just a few times. This rearrangement joins TRBV9 to TRBJ2-3; TRBD2 agrees at 9 bases. This CDR3 region has 15 residues. CDR1 and CDR2 from the germline V gene are SGDLS and YYNGEE. V shed 0 bases, J shed 1 base, and the junction held 0 bases outside the gene matches. CDR3 loop: CASSVVAGGTDTQYF. In nucleotides, the CDR3 is TGTGCCAGCAGCGTAGTAGCGGGGGGCACAGATACGCAGTATTTT.

The table lists this clonotype with many counts. V and J are TRBV19 and TRBJ2-4; D is possibly TRBD1 (5 bases). V dropped 5 bases and J dropped 0 bases, with 11 bases sitting between them. The germline V gene has CDR1 LNHDA and CDR2 SQIVND (reference sequence). CDR3 length equals 15 residues. In DNA form, the CDR3 reads TGTGCCAGTAGTTCGACAACAGGAGCCAAAAACATTCAGTACTTC. It yields the protein CASSSTTGAKNIQYF.

This clonotype was recorded at least ten times. V is TRBV20-1 and J is TRBJ2-5, with D perhaps matching TRBD1 or TRBD2 (5 bases each). There are 12 residues in the CDR3. Trimming cost V 6 bases and J 7 bases, with 15 bases left between them. Germline V gene data show CDR1 as DFQATT and CDR2 as SNEGSKA (reference sequence). CDR3 nucleotides: TGCAGTGCGCCAAGAGGGGCCAGGACCCAGTACTTC. This codes for CSAPRGARTQYF.

This clonotype was picked up many times. The rearrangement joins TRBV6-1 to TRBJ2-5; D not certain. The CDR3 sequence is 13 residues long. Germline CDR1 and CDR2: MNHNS and SASEGT. The ends were cut back, 4 bases at V and 7 bases at J, with 13 bases in the middle. The chain's CDR3 is CASSVVFGGTQYF. The CDR3, as DNA: TGTGCCAGCAGTGTAGTTTTCGGTGGGACCCAGTACTTC.

This clonotype occurred many times. This rearrangement joins TRBV18 to TRBJ1-2, with D perhaps TRBD1 (5 bases). The germline gives CDR1 KGHSH, CDR2 LQKENI. Between the trimmed V and J ends, which lost 4 bases and 5 bases, there was a span of 14 bases. The CDR3 covers 14 residues. CDR3 loop: CASSLQGPTYGYTF. CDR3 DNA: TGTGCCAGCTCACTCCAGGGACCGACTTATGGCTACACCTTC.

This clonotype was picked up a small number of times. A much bigger clone sits one base away, suggesting this may be a read error. J is TRBJ2-1 and V is TRBV20-1, with D uncertain. Germline values: CDR1 DFQATT, CDR2 SNEGSKA (reference sequence). V was pared by 6 bases and J by 6 bases, with 6 bases between. The CDR3 length is 10 residues. The CDR3 loop reads CSASLNEQFF. CDR3 sequence (DNA): TGCAGTGCCTCTCTCAATGAGCAGTTCTTC.

This clonotype was found many times. V and J are TRBV28 and TRBJ1-1; tentatively, D is TRBD1 (6 bases). The germline V gene has CDR1 MDHEN and CDR2 SYDVKM. The CDR3 runs 14 residues. Trimming took off 5 bases at V and 0 bases at J, with 10 bases between the two ends. In nucleotides, the CDR3 is TGTGCCAGCAGTATTACAGGGCTGAACACTGAAGCTTTCTTT. It translates to CASSITGLNTEAFF.

There are many counts of this clonotype. The chain joins TRBV7-8 to TRBJ2-2; 8 bases are a match to TRBD2. The trim removed 5 bases at V and 7 bases at J, leaving 9 bases unmatched. Germline lookup yields CDR1 SGHVS and CDR2 FQNEAQ. This CDR3 comprises 15 residues. In DNA, the CDR3 is TGTGCCAGCAGCGGCGCCGGGACTAGTGGCGGGGAGCTGTTTTTT. Its translation is CASSGAGTSGGELFF.

The J gene is TRBJ2-3, the V gene TRBV13, with 8 bases matching TRBD2. This CDR3 is 15 amino acids long. V shed 7 bases and J 7 bases; nucleotides not matched to a gene: 13. Germline-derived CDR1 and CDR2 are PRHDT and FYEKMQ (reference sequence). In DNA, the CDR3 is TGTGCCAGCACAACTAGCGGAGGGGGACTACATACGCAGTATTTT. This codes for CASTTSGGGLHTQYF.

This clonotype was seen ten or more times. Relative to the germline gene, one junction end is altered; a read error may explain this. The chain recombines TRBV7-3 with TRBJ2-7; D may match TRBD1 or TRBD2 (5 bases each). Germline CDR1 reads SGHTA; CDR2 reads FQGTGA. The CDR3 contains 15 residues. CDR3 residues: CAGSLSEGPAYEQYF. The CDR3, as DNA: TGTGCCGGCAGCTTAAGTGAGGGACCAGCCTACGAGCAGTACTTC.

This clonotype occurred many times. The genes are TRBV12-3 or TRBV12-4 and TRBJ2-5; 11 bases are a match to TRBD2. This CDR3 has 14 amino acids. V lost 5 bases and J lost 3; bases outside the gene matches: 2. CDR3 nucleotides: TGTGCCAGCAGTACTAGCGGGAGAGAAGAGACCCAGTACTTC. Protein: CASSTSGREETQYF.

This clonotype was observed at least ten times. This chain uses TRBV2 with TRBJ1-3; tentatively, D is TRBD1 (5 bases). Germline assignment: CDR1 SNHLY and CDR2 FYNNEI. The CDR3 runs to 14 residues. V lost 5 bases and J lost 0, with 8 bases in between. This CDR3 reads CASSTQGSGNTIYF. As DNA, the CDR3 is TGTGCCAGCAGTACCCAGGGCTCTGGAAACACCATATATTTT.

This clonotype has a count of ten or more. V and J are TRBV4-1 and TRBJ2-1, with a weak D call TRBD1 (7 bases). Germline assignment: CDR1 MGHRA and CDR2 YSYEKL. V shed 3 bases and J shed 0 bases, with 12 bases lying between them. There are 16 residues in the CDR3. The CDR3 loop reads CASSQTGDSSYNEQFF. The CDR3 bases are TGCGCCAGCAGCCAGACGGGGGACAGCTCCTACAATGAGCAGTTCTTC.

The chain combines TRBV11-2 with TRBJ2-3; 13 bases are shared with TRBD2. The CDR3 loop spans 16 amino acids. Germline-derived CDR1 and CDR2 are SGHAT and FQNNGV. The ends lost 4 bases at V and 4 bases at J; junction bases unmatched: 5. DNA for the CDR3: TGTGCCAGCAGCTCGGGACTAGCGGGATCCCCAGATACGCAGTATTTT. This gives the protein CASSSGLAGSPDTQYF.